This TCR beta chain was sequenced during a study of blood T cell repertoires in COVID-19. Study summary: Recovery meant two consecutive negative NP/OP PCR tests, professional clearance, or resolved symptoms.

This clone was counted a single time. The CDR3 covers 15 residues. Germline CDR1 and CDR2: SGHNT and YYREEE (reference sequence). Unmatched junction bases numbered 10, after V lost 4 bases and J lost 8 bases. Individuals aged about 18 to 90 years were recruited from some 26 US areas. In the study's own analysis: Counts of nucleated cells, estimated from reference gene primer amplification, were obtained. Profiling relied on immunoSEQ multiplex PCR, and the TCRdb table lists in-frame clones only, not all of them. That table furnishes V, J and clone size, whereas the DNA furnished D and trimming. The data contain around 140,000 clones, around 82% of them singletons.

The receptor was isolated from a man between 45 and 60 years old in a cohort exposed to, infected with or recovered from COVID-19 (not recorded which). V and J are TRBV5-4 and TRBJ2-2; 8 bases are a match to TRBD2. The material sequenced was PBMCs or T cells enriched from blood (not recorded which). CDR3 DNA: TGTGCCAGCAGCCTCGGGGTAGCGGGGATAGGGGAGCTGTTTTTT. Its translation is CASSLGVAGIGELFF.